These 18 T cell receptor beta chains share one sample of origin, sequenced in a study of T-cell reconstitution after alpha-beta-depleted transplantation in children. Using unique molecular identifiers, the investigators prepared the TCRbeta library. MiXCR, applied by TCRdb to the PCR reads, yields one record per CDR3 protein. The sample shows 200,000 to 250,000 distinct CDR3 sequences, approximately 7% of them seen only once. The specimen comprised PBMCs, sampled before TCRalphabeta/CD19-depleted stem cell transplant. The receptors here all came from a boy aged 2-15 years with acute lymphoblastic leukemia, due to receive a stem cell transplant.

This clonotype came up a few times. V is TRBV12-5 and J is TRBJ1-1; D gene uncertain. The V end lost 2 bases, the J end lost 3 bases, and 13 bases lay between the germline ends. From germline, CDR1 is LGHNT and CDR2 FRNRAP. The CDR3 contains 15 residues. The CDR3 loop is CASGLTEARHTEAFF. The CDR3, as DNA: TGTGCTAGTGGTTTGACAGAAGCAAGGCACACTGAAGCTTTCTTT.

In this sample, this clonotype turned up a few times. The CDR3 sequence is CASSLIGLQRQETQYF. The CDR3 region has the DNA TGTGCCAGCAGTTTAATCGGCCTACAGCGCCAAGAGACCCAGTACTTC. This chain uses TRBV28 with TRBJ2-5; no definite D call. Germline V gene sequence: CDR1 MDHEN, CDR2 SYDVKM. Trimming removed 2 bases at V and 1 base at J, with 14 bases between. The length of the CDR3 is 16 residues.

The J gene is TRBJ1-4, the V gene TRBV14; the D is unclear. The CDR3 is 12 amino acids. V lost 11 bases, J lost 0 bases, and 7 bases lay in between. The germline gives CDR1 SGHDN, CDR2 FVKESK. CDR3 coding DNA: TGTGCCTCAAAGACAACTAATGAAAAACTGTTTTTT. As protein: CASKTTNEKLFF.

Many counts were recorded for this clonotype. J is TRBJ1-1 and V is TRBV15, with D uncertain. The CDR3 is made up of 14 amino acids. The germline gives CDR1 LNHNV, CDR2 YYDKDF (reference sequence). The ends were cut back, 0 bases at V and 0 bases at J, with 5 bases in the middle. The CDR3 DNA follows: TGTGCCACCAGCAGAGATGGGCTGAACACTGAAGCTTTCTTT. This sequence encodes CATSRDGLNTEAFF.

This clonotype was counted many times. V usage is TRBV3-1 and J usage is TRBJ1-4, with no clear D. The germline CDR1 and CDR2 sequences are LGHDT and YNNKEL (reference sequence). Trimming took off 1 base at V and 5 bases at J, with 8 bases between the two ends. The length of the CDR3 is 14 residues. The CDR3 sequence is CASSQVTSNEKLFF. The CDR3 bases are TGTGCCAGCAGCCAAGTTACGTCCAATGAAAAACTGTTTTTT. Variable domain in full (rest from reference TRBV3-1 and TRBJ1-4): DTAVSQTPKYLVTQMGNDKSIKCEQNLGHDTMYWYKQDSKKFLKIMFSYNNKELIINETVPNRFSPKSPDKAHLNLHINSLELGDSAVYFCASSQVTSNEKLFFGSGTQLSVL.

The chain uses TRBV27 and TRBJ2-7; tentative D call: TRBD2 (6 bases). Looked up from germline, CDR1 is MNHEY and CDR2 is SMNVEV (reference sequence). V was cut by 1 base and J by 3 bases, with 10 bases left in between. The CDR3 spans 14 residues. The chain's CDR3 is CASSLLYGGYEQYF. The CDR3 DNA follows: TGTGCCAGCAGTTTATTGTACGGGGGCTACGAGCAGTACTTC.

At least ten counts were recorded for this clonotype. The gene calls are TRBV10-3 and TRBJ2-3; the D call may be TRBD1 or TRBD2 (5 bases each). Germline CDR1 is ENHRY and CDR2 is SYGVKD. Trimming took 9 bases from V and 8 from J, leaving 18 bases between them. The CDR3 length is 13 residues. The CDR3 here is CAIRDGGRGTQYF. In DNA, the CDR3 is TGTGCCATTCGGGACGGCGGTCGGGGTACGCAGTATTTT.

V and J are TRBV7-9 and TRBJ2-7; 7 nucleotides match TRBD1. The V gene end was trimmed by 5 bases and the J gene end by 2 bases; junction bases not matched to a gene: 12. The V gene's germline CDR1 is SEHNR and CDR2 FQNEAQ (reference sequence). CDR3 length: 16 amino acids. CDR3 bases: TGTGCCAGCAGCCGAAACCCGACAGGGTCCACCTACGAGCAGTACTTC. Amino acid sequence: CASSRNPTGSTYEQYF.

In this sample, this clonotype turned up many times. CDR3 bases: TGTGCCAGCAGCTCCGTAGGATACTCTGGAAACACCATATATTTT. Amino acid sequence: CASSSVGYSGNTIYF. The chain is built from TRBV11-2 and TRBJ1-3; no clear D gene. The V gene lost 4 bases and the J gene lost 0 bases, with 10 bases spanning the gap. This CDR3 is 15 amino acids long. Germline CDR1 and CDR2: SGHAT and FQNNGV.

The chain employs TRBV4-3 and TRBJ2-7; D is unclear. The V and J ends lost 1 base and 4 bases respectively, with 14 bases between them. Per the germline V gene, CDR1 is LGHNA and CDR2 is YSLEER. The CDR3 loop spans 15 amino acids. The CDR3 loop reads CASSQASMGRYEQYF. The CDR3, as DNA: TGCGCCAGCAGCCAAGCAAGTATGGGCAGATACGAGCAGTACTTC.

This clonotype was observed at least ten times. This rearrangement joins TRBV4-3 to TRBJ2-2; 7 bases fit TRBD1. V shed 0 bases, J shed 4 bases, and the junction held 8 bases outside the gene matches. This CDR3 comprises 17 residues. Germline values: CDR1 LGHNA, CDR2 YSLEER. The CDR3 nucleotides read TGCGCCAGCAGCCAAGATCCAACAGGGGCCTTCACCGGGGAGCTGTTTTTT. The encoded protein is CASSQDPTGAFTGELFF.

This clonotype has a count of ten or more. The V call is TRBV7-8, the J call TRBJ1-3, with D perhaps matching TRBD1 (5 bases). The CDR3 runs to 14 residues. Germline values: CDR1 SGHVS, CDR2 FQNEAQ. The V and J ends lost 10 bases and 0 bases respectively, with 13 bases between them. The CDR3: CAILRDDSGNTIYF. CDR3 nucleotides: TGTGCCATCCTCCGGGACGACTCTGGAAACACCATATATTTT.

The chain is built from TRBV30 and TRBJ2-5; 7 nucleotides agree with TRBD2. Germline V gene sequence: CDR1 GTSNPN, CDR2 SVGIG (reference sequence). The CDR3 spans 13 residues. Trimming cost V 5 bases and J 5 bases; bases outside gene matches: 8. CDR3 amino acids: CAWAGDLRETQYF. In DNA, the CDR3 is TGTGCCTGGGCGGGGGATTTAAGGGAGACCCAGTACTTC.

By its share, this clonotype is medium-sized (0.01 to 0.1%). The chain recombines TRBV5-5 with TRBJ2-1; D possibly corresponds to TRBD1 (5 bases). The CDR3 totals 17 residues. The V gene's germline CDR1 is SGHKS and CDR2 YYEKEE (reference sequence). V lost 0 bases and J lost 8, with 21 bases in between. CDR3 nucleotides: TGTGCCAGCAGCTTGGTAGGATTTCAGGGATCGTACGATGAGCAGTTCTTC. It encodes CASSLVGFQGSYDEQFF.

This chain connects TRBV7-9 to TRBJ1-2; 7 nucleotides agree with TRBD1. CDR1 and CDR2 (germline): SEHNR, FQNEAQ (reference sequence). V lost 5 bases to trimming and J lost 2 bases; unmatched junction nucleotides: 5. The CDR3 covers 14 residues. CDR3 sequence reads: CASSRGQANYGYTF. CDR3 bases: TGTGCCAGCAGCCGAGGACAGGCCAACTATGGCTACACCTTC.

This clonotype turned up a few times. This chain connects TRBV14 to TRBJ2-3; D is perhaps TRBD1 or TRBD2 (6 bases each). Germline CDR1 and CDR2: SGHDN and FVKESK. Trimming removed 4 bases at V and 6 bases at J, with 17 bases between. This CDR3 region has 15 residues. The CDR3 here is CASSRRNGGIDTQYF. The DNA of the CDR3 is TGTGCCAGCAGCCGACGAAACGGGGGCATTGATACGCAGTATTTT.

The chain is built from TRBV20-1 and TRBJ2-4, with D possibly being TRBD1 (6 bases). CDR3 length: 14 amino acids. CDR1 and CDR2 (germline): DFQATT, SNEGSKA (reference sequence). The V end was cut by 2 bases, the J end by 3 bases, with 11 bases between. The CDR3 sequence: CSARTGHLKNIQYF. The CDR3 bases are TGCAGTGCTAGAACGGGACACCTCAAAAACATTCAGTACTTC.

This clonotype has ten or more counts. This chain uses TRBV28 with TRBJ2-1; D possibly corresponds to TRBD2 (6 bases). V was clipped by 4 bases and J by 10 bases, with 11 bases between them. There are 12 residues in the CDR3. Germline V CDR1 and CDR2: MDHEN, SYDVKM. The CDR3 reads CASSSSSGEQFF. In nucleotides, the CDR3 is TGTGCCAGCAGTTCTAGCAGCGGGGAGCAGTTCTTC.